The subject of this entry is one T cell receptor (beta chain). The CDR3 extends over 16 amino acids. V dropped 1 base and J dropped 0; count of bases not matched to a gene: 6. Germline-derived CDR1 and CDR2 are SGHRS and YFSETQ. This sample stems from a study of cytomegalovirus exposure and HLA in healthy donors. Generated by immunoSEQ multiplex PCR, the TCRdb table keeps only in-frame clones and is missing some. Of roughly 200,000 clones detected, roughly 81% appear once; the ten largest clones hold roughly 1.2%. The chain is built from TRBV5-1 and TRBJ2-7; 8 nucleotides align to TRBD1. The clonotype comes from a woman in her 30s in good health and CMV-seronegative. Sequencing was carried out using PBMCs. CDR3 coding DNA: TGCGCCAGCAGCTTGCGTCGGGGACAGGACTCCTACGAGCAGTACTTC. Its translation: CASSLRRGQDSYEQYF.